Below, one TCR beta chain is given with its context. These data are taken from a study of PD-L1 blockade in urothelial cancer. Study information: Patients had undergone 0 to 3 prior chemotherapy regimens.

V trimming: 6 bases; J trimming: 5 bases; junction bases outside the gene matches: 10. The CDR3 runs to 17 residues. The V gene's germline CDR1 is SGHTA and CDR2 FQGNSA. Assay: immunoSEQ multiplex PCR; the TCRdb copy retains only in-frame clones and omits some. The sample holds 50,000 to 55,000 clones, 88% seen once. The time point was: peripheral blood 6 weeks after treatment start. Locally advanced or metastatic urothelial carcinoma affected all patients. The clonotype originates from a man aged 60 to 75 with urothelial cancer. The J gene is TRBJ2-1, the V gene TRBV7-2; 13 bases line up with TRBD2. This specimen consisted of PBMCs, obtained around atezolizumab (anti-PD-L1) treatment. This CDR3 reads CASRDTWGLAGHNEQFF. The CDR3 DNA is TGTGCCAGCAGAGATACTTGGGGACTAGCGGGACACAATGAGCAGTTCTTC.